The sequence of this TCR beta chain was determined in a study of blood T cell repertoires in COVID-19. Whole-study context: Donors in the United States, Italy and Spain gave samples during acute or convalescent COVID-19.

This CDR3 contains 13 residues. Trimming removed 2 bases from V and 8 bases from J; junction bases left unmatched: 6. The V gene's germline CDR1 is SGHDT and CDR2 YYEEEE. Sequenced by immunoSEQ multiplex PCR; TCRdb stores in-frame clones only, minus some. The top ten clones hold over 1.1% of a sample with about 300,000 clones, about 81% of them seen once. A few counts support this clone. This chain links TRBV5-6 with TRBJ1-2, with 7 bases fitting TRBD1. The sequencing input was peripheral blood. This TCR derives from a human donor with COVID-19, enrolled during active disease. The donor label of this sample is uncertain. The CDR3 DNA sequence: TGTGCCAGCAGCTTTGACAGGGCGCGAGGCTACACCTTC. Protein: CASSFDRARGYTF.